One sample yielded the 31 T cell receptor beta chains listed below, sequenced in a study of T cells after somatic rescue of genetic block. Libraries were prepared by immunoSEQ multiplex PCR; TCRdb keeps only in-frame clonotypes and omits some of them. This sample has 67,000 or so clones, with approximately 91% found just once. Material for sequencing was peripheral blood mononuclear cells (PBMCs). These receptors all come from a young man.

The V call is TRBV5-5, the J call TRBJ1-5; unclear D gene. The CDR3 covers 15 residues. V was shortened by 0 bases and J by 9 bases, with 16 bases between the two germline ends. Germline CDR1 reads SGHKS; CDR2 reads YYEKEE (reference sequence). The CDR3 protein is CASSLAGGAERPQHF. CDR3 nucleotide sequence: TGTGCCAGCAGCTTGGCCGGCGGCGCCGAGCGGCCCCAGCATTTT.

This chain links TRBV2 with TRBJ1-4, with 7 nucleotides matching TRBD1. V gave up 4 bases and J gave up 8 bases; unmatched junction bases: 4. Germline V gene data show CDR1 as SNHLY and CDR2 as FYNNEI. The CDR3 covers 13 residues. The CDR3, as DNA: TGTGCCAGCAGTGCGACAGGGACCGAAAAACTGTTTTTT. This translates into CASSATGTEKLFF.

This clone is a singleton in its sample. The chain joins TRBV12-5 to TRBJ2-5; TRBD1 agrees at 10 bases. The V and J ends lost 6 bases and 1 base, in that order; junction bases with no gene match: 14. This CDR3 is built from 18 residues. Germline CDR1 reads LGHNT; CDR2 reads FRNRAP. The CDR3 coding sequence is TGTGCTAGTGGCCCTAACCATCCGGGACAGGGGCTCCAAGAGACCCAGTACTTC. Protein: CASGPNHPGQGLQETQYF.

The chain carries TRBV4-1 and TRBJ2-7; a weak D match, TRBD1 (5 bases). CDR3 size: 12 residues. The V gene's germline CDR1 is MGHRA and CDR2 YSYEKL. The ends were cut back, 0 bases at V and 6 bases at J, with 6 bases in the middle. The CDR3 loop is CASSQDGAEQYF. The CDR3 DNA follows: TGCGCCAGCAGCCAAGATGGGGCCGAGCAGTACTTC.

The V gene is TRBV5-6, the J gene TRBJ1-5, with TRBD1 identical over 7 bases. J lost 2 bases, V lost 3 bases, and 2 bases had no gene match. CDR3 length: 14 residues. Germline V gene sequence: CDR1 SGHDT, CDR2 YYEEEE. The CDR3 nucleotides are TGTGCCAGCAGCTCAGGGGGAGGCAATCAGCCCCAGCATTTT. This codes for CASSSGGGNQPQHF. Together with reference TRBV5-6 and TRBJ1-5, the CDR3 gives the full variable domain: DAGVTQSPTHLIKTRGQQVTLRCSPKSGHDTVSWYQQALGQGPQFIFQYYEEEERQRGNFPDRFSGHQFPNYSSELNVNALLLGDSALYLCASSSGGGNQPQHFGDGTRLSIL.

This chain links TRBV18 with TRBJ2-7; D could derive from TRBD1 or TRBD2 (6 bases each). Trimming stripped 3 bases from V and 3 bases from J, with 12 bases between. From germline, CDR1 is KGHSH and CDR2 LQKENI. CDR3 length: 14 amino acids. CDR3 nucleotide sequence: TGTGCCAGCTCACCGGAGGGGGGACTCTACGAGCAGTACTTC. Protein sequence: CASSPEGGLYEQYF.

This clone appeared once. The V and J genes are TRBV7-9 and TRBJ2-3, with D perhaps TRBD2 (6 bases). Germline V gene sequence: CDR1 SEHNR, CDR2 FQNEAQ (reference sequence). V was shortened by 5 bases and J by 4 bases, with 13 bases between the two germline ends. CDR3 length equals 14 residues. CDR3 nucleotide sequence: TGTGCCAGCAGCCCCCGGGAGCTCTCAGATACGCAGTATTTT. As protein: CASSPRELSDTQYF.

CDR3: CASRPPVRNSNQPQHF. The CDR3 nucleotides read TGTGCCAGCAGACCCCCAGTACGGAATAGCAATCAGCCCCAGCATTTT. The chain uses TRBV28 and TRBJ1-5, with D uncertain. Deletions cut 6 bases from V and 0 bases from J, with 15 bases between. Germline CDR1 and CDR2: MDHEN and SYDVKM. The CDR3 extends over 16 amino acids.

This clone occurred once. The chain combines TRBV15 with TRBJ2-7; D tentatively fits TRBD1 or TRBD2 (7 bases each). Between the trimmed V and J ends, which lost 4 bases and 2 bases, there was a span of 27 bases. CDR3 length equals 19 residues. The V gene's germline CDR1 is LNHNV and CDR2 YYDKDF (reference sequence). The CDR3 is CATSTLRGRGDTTPYEQYF. DNA of the CDR3: TGTGCCACCAGCACTCTCAGGGGGAGGGGGGACACAACTCCCTACGAGCAGTACTTC.

This rearrangement joins TRBV28 to TRBJ1-5; 10 bases are shared with TRBD1. Losses at the gene ends were 6 bases for V and 1 base for J; bases not matched to a gene: 9. The CDR3 loop spans 17 amino acids. Germline V gene lookup returns CDR1 MDHEN and CDR2 SYDVKM. The CDR3 region has the DNA TGTGCCAGCAGCCTATTCCGGGACAGGGGAAGCAATCAGCCCCAGCATTTT. Protein sequence: CASSLFRDRGSNQPQHF. The full variable domain, completed using reference TRBV28 and TRBJ1-5, is DVKVTQSSRYLVKRTGEKVFLECVQDMDHENMFWYRQDPGLGLRLIYFSYDVKMKEKGDIPEGYSVSREKKERFSLILESASTNQTSMYLCASSLFRDRGSNQPQHFGDGTRLSIL.

As concerns this clone: One end of the junction is discordant with germline, which a read error may explain. The chain carries TRBV5-6 and TRBJ2-7; D gene uncertain. The germline gives CDR1 SGHDT, CDR2 YYEEEE. This CDR3 comprises 12 residues. CDR3 DNA: TGTGCCAGCAGCTTGCTCTCCCGGGTCCAGCACTTC. This sequence encodes CASSLLSRVQHF.

This sequence joins TRBV5-1 and TRBJ2-3; 9 nucleotides align to TRBD1. There are 14 residues in the CDR3. J gave up 5 bases and V 5 bases, and 6 bases lay outside the gene matches. Germline CDR1 SGHRS, CDR2 YFSETQ. DNA for the CDR3: TGCGCCAGCAGACCGGGACAGGGCATAGATACGCAGTATTTT. Translating it yields CASRPGQGIDTQYF.

J is TRBJ2-1 and V is TRBV2, with 8 bases aligning to TRBD2. This CDR3 contains 15 residues. Trimming at V came to 0 bases and at J to 6 bases, leaving 4 bases not matched to a gene. Germline CDR1 is SNHLY and CDR2 is FYNNEI. Written as DNA, the CDR3 is TGTGCCAGCAGTGAAGCGAGGCTAGCGGGCAATGAGCAGTTCTTC. This encodes CASSEARLAGNEQFF.

The CDR3 nucleotides read TGTGCCAGCAGCTCTCGGACTACGCGGGATGAGCAGTTCTTC. Its protein is CASSSRTTRDEQFF. This chain joins TRBV11-2 and TRBJ2-1; the D gene is possibly TRBD2 (6 bases). Trimming shortened V by 4 bases and J by 8 bases, and 15 bases separated the two germline ends. Germline V gives CDR1 SGHAT, CDR2 FQNNGV. CDR3 length equals 14 residues.

The V call is TRBV18, the J call TRBJ2-7; D not certain. Per the germline V gene, CDR1 is KGHSH and CDR2 is LQKENI. This CDR3 contains 14 residues. The V end lost 3 bases, the J end lost 2 bases, and 11 bases lay between the germline ends. CDR3 residues: CASSPASTTYEQYF. CDR3 nucleotide sequence: TGTGCCAGCTCACCGGCCTCCACAACCTACGAGCAGTACTTC.

This clone was counted once. The rearrangement links TRBV5-4 to TRBJ1-1; possible D gene TRBD1, 6 bases. CDR3 length equals 15 residues. V lost 5 bases and J lost 0, with 14 bases in between. Germline CDR1 and CDR2: SGHNT and YYREEE (reference sequence). CDR3 sequence (DNA): TGTGCCAGCAGGTTTGAGGGGGGTCTGAACACTGAAGCTTTCTTT. Translating it yields CASRFEGGLNTEAFF.

The sample holds a few counts of this clone. V gene TRBV7-9 combines with J gene TRBJ2-2; 7 nucleotides line up with TRBD1. J gave up 3 bases and V 2 bases, and 6 bases lay outside the gene matches. The length of the CDR3 is 16 residues. Germline assignment: CDR1 SEHNR and CDR2 FQNEAQ (reference sequence). CDR3 sequence: CASSLLGDSHTGELFF. The CDR3 region has the DNA TGTGCCAGCAGCTTATTGGGGGACAGTCACACCGGGGAGCTGTTTTTT.

The CDR3 region has the DNA TGTGCCAGCAGTGACAGGTGGCCCTACGAGCAGTACTTC. It specifies CASSDRWPYEQYF. V gene TRBV25-1 combines with J gene TRBJ2-5; D is uncertain. Near its end, the DNA agrees better with TRBJ2-7, so the J call may be wrong. Germline CDR1 reads MGHDK; CDR2 reads SYGVNS. The CDR3 has 13 residues.

The rearrangement uses TRBV6-5 and TRBJ2-1, with unresolved D. Germline CDR1 and CDR2: MNHEY and SVGAGI. The ends were cut back, 3 bases at V and 6 bases at J, with 18 bases in the middle. The length of the CDR3 is 16 residues. The CDR3 protein is CASSYLSPSRRNEQFF. The CDR3 region has the DNA TGTGCCAGCAGTTATTTGTCCCCTTCACGGCGCAATGAGCAGTTCTTC.

J is TRBJ1-1 and V is TRBV19, with D perhaps TRBD1 (5 bases). The CDR3 extends over 11 amino acids. The germline V and J ends were trimmed by 7 bases and 4 bases, with 7 bases remaining between them. Per germline, CDR1 LNHDA and CDR2 SQIVND (reference sequence). The CDR3 DNA sequence: TGTGCCAGTATGGACACCACTGAAGCTTTCTTT. Translation: CASMDTTEAFF. The variable domain in full, with the rest retrieved from reference TRBV19 and TRBJ1-1, is DGGITQSPKYLFRKEGQNVTLSCEQNLNHDAMYWYRQDPGQGLRLIYYSQIVNDFQKGDIAEGYSVSREKKESFPLTVTSAQKNPTAFYLCASMDTTEAFFGQGTRLTVV.

Notes on this clone: One end of the junction fails to match germline, which may point to a read error. The genes are TRBV15 and TRBJ1-1, with D unclear. Germline values: CDR1 LNHNV, CDR2 YYDKDF (reference sequence). The CDR3 extends over 13 amino acids. The chain's CDR3 is CATSRDGDTEAFF. The CDR3 region has the DNA TGTGCCACCAGTAGAGACGGCGACACTGAAGCTTTCTTT.

This chain links TRBV5-5 with TRBJ2-7; D perhaps matches TRBD1 (6 bases). The V end was cut by 4 bases, the J end by 3 bases, with 17 bases between. The CDR3 has 15 residues. Per the germline V gene, CDR1 is SGHKS and CDR2 is YYEKEE (reference sequence). The CDR3 sequence is CASSVVWAGVYEQYF. CDR3 in DNA: TGTGCCAGCAGCGTCGTATGGGCAGGGGTCTACGAGCAGTACTTC.

The chain recombines TRBV7-2 with TRBJ2-3; D ambiguous. Trimming took 2 bases from V and 2 from J, leaving 5 bases between them. The CDR3 consists of 13 residues. Germline V CDR1 and CDR2: SGHTA, FQGNSA. CDR3 DNA sequence: TGTGCCAGCAGCTTAATCGCCACAGATACGCAGTATTTT. Its translation: CASSLIATDTQYF.

This chain uses TRBV2 with TRBJ1-4; the D is unclear. The CDR3 has 12 amino acids. In germline, CDR1 is SNHLY, CDR2 FYNNEI. Trimming took off 7 bases at V and 7 bases at J, with 10 bases between the two ends. Written as DNA, the CDR3 is TGTGCCAGCACTTTTGCCGGTGAAAAACTGTTTTTT. Encoded protein: CASTFAGEKLFF. The full variable domain, in which reference TRBV2 and TRBJ1-4 provide the parts outside the CDR3, is EPEVTQTPSHQVTQMGQEVILRCVPISNHLYFYWYRQILGQKVEFLVSFYNNEISEKSEIFDDQFSVERPDGSNFTLKIRSTKLEDSAMYFCASTFAGEKLFFGSGTQLSVL.

V gene TRBV27 combines with J gene TRBJ1-2; D remains ambiguous. Trimming shortened V by 4 bases and J by 5 bases, and 8 bases separated the two germline ends. The CDR3 loop spans 12 amino acids. Per germline, CDR1 MNHEY and CDR2 SMNVEV (reference sequence). CDR3: CASSSGDYGYTF. For the CDR3, the DNA is TGTGCCAGCAGTTCTGGGGATTATGGCTACACCTTC.

The rearrangement uses TRBV29-1 and TRBJ1-1; D is undetermined. CDR3 length: 18 residues. The germline V and J ends were trimmed by 0 bases and 0 bases, with 20 bases remaining between them. Per the germline V gene, CDR1 is SQVTM and CDR2 is ANQGSEA. The CDR3 here is CSVEESRASWNMNTEAFF. The CDR3, as DNA: TGCAGCGTTGAAGAATCCCGGGCAAGTTGGAACATGAACACTGAAGCTTTCTTT.

The rearrangement links TRBV6-5 to TRBJ2-7, with D possibly matching TRBD1 (5 bases). CDR3 length equals 13 residues. V was trimmed by 6 bases and J by 6 bases, leaving 15 bases between them. Germline V gives CDR1 MNHEY, CDR2 SVGAGI. The CDR3 is CASSPRPRAEQYF. The CDR3 DNA follows: TGTGCCAGCAGCCCGCGGCCCAGGGCCGAGCAGTACTTC.

CDR3: CASSSAAGRDTQYF. In nucleotides, the CDR3 is TGTGCCAGCAGCTCCGCCGCGGGGCGGGATACGCAGTATTTT. This rearrangement joins TRBV7-6 to TRBJ2-3, with a tentative D call TRBD2 (6 bases). The CDR3 contains 14 residues. Trimming shortened V by 4 bases and J by 6 bases, and 14 bases separated the two germline ends. In germline, CDR1 is SGHVS, CDR2 FNYEAQ.

The rearrangement uses TRBV6-1 and TRBJ1-5; D not certain. Trimming cost V 2 bases and J 0 bases, with 8 bases left between them. This CDR3 spans 15 amino acids. CDR1 and CDR2 from the germline V gene are MNHNS and SASEGT. CDR3 DNA: TGTGCCAGCAGTGAATTCCCCGTTAGCAATCAGCCCCAGCATTTT. It translates to CASSEFPVSNQPQHF.

This sequence joins TRBV21-1 and TRBJ1-5; the D call of TRBD1 is as the table states it, not checked on the DNA. TRBV21-1 is tagged as a pseudogene. There are 15 residues in the CDR3. CDR3 loop: CASSSRGKEGQPQHF. In nucleotides, the CDR3 is TGTGCCAGCAGCAGCAGGGGAAAAGAGGGTCAGCCCCAGCATTTT.

The V and J genes are TRBV5-6 and TRBJ2-5; TRBD1 matches 8 bases. The trim removed 4 bases at V and 0 bases at J, leaving 2 bases unmatched. Germline CDR1 and CDR2: SGHDT and YYEEEE. The CDR3 totals 14 residues. The CDR3 DNA follows: TGTGCCAGCAGCCTGACAGGGGACCAAGAGACCCAGTACTTC. Amino acid sequence: CASSLTGDQETQYF. Full variable domain (rest looked up from reference TRBV5-6 and TRBJ2-5): DAGVTQSPTHLIKTRGQQVTLRCSPKSGHDTVSWYQQALGQGPQFIFQYYEEEERQRGNFPDRFSGHQFPNYSSELNVNALLLGDSALYLCASSLTGDQETQYFGPGTRLLVL.